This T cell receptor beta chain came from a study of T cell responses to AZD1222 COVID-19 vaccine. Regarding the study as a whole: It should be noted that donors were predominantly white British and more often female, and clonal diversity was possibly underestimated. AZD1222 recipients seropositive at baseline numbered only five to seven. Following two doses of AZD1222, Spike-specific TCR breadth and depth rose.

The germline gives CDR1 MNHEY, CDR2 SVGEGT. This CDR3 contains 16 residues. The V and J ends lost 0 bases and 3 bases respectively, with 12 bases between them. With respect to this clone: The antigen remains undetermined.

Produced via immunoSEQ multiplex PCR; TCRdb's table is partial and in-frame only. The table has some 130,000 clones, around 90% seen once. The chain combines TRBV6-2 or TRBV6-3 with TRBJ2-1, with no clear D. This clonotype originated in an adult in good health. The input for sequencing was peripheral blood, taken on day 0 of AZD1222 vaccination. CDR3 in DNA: TGTGCCAGCAGTTACTCTGTGGGAAAGGGCTACAATGAGCAGTTCTTC. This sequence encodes CASSYSVGKGYNEQFF.